This T cell receptor beta chain emerged from a study of OX40 agonist ivuxolimab in advanced cancers. Study-level background: Dose-escalation patients suffered from hepatocellular carcinoma, melanoma, renal cell or head and neck cancer. Those enrolled were about 82% male, with a mean age of around 57 years and ages from about 20 to 80. General study findings and limits: Doses of 0.1 to 3.0 mg/kg were accompanied by clonal expansion of CD4+ and CD8+ blood T cells by week 6. The study found among the lowest clonal expansion in partial responders at 0.1-3.0 mg/kg.

Note on this clone: The antigen is unknown.

The data were produced by immunoSEQ multiplex PCR, yet TCRdb's version contains in-frame clones alone and is incomplete. Of tens of thousands of clones listed, 92% were seen once; the top ten hold 0.45% to 0.6%. Trimming left V 1 base short and J 5 bases short, with 11 bases between. Germline CDR1 and CDR2: MGHRA and YSYEKL. CDR3 size: 15 residues. The starting material was CD4+ or CD8+ T cells sorted from blood, obtained in a trial of the OX40 agonist ivuxolimab. This TCR came from an adult with an advanced solid tumor such as melanoma, head and neck, liver or kidney cancer. The chain employs TRBV4-1 and TRBJ2-2, with unresolved D. The CDR3 nucleotides are TGCGCCAGCAGCCAAGGGACCTTGGGGACCGGGGAGCTGTTTTTT. This gives the protein CASSQGTLGTGELFF.